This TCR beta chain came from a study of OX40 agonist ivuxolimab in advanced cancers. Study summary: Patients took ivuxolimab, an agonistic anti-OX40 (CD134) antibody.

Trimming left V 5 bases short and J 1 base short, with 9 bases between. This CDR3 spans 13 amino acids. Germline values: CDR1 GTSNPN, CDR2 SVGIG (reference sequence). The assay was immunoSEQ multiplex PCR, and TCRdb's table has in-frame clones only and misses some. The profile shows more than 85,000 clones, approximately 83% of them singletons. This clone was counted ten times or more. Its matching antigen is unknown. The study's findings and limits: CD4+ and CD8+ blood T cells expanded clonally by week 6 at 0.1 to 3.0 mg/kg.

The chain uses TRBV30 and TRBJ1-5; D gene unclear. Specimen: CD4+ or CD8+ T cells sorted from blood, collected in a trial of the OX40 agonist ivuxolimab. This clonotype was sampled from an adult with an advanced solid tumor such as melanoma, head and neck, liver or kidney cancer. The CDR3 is CAWRPLSNQPQHF. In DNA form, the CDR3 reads TGTGCCTGGCGTCCACTCAGCAATCAGCCCCAGCATTTT.